The clone carrying this T cell receptor (beta chain) was detected once. The method was immunoSEQ multiplex PCR; TCRdb's version includes in-frame clones alone and lacks a portion of them. Of 200,000 to 250,000 clones in the sample, about 88% were seen once. This entry comes from a study of blood T cell repertoires in COVID-19. Whole-study context: Some COVID-19 samples were acute and others convalescent; all came from the United States, Italy and Spain.

CDR3 length: 15 amino acids. Germline lookup yields CDR1 KGHSH and CDR2 LQKENI. After removal of 3 bases from V and 3 bases from J, the junction contained 5 bases not matched to a gene. The chain has TRBV18 and TRBJ2-1; 7 positions match TRBD1. This sequence originates from a man aged 45 to 65 with COVID-19, enrolled during active disease. The sequenced sample consisted of peripheral blood. CDR3 amino acids: CASSPRGTVYNEQFF. The CDR3 DNA reads TGTGCCAGCTCACCCCGAGGGACAGTCTACAATGAGCAGTTCTTC.